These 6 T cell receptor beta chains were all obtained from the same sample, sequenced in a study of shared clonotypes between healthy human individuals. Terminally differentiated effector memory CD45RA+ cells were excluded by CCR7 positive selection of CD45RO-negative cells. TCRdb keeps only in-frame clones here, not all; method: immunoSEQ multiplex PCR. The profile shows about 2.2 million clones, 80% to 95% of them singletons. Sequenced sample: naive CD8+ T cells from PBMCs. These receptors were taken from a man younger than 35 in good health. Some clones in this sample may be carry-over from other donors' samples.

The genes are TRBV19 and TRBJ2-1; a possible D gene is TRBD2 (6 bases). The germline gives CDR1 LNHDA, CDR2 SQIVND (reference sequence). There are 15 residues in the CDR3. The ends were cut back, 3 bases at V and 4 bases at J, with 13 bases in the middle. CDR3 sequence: CASSMEAGPYNEQFF. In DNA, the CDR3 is TGTGCCAGTAGTATGGAGGCGGGGCCTTACAATGAGCAGTTCTTC.

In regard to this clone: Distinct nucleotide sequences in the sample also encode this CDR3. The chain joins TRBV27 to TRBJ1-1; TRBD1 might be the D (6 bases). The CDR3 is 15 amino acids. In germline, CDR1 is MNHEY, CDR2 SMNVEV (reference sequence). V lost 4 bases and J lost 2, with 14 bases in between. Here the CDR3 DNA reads TGTGCCAGCAGTTCGCCCAGGGGCGGTAACACTGAAGCTTTCTTT. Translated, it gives CASSSPRGGNTEAFF.

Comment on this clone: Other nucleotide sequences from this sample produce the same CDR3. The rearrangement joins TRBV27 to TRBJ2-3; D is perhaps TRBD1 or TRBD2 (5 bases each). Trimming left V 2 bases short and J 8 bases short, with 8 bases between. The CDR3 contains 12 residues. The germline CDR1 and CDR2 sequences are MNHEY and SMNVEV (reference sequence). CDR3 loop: CASSLGAGTQYF. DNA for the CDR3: TGTGCCAGCAGTTTAGGGGCGGGTACGCAGTATTTT.

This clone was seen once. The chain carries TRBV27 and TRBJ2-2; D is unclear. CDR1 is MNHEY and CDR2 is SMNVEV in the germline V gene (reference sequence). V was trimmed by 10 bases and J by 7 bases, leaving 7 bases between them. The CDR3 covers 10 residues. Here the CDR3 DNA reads TGTGCCACCTGGGGCGGGGAGCTGTTTTTT. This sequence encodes CATWGGELFF.

As DNA, the CDR3 is TGTGCCAGCAGCTTAGCCCCGGGGGGATTCTACAATGAGCAGTTCTTC. It yields the protein CASSLAPGGFYNEQFF. This chain links TRBV7-9 with TRBJ2-1, with 7 nucleotides matching TRBD2. Germline assignment: CDR1 SEHNR and CDR2 FQNEAQ (reference sequence). V trimming: 0 bases; J trimming: 3 bases; junction bases outside the gene matches: 5. This CDR3 spans 16 amino acids.

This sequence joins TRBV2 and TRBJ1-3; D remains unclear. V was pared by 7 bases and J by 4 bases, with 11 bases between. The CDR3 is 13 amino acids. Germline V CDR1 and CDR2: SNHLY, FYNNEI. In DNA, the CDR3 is TGTGCCAGCAACCGGGAGGAGGGAAACACCATATATTTT. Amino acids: CASNREEGNTIYF.